This T cell receptor beta chain was obtained from a study of cytomegalovirus exposure and HLA in healthy donors. Study findings and constraints: Many donors shared some public TCRs, even though most TCR sequences were rare.

This table comes from immunoSEQ multiplex PCR, and its TCRdb copy is limited to in-frame clones, with some not included. The sample includes about 160,000 clones, around 81% of them seen just once. This clone was observed a few times. As yet, its antigen is unknown. The donors belonged to the roughly 110-subject validation cohort, separate from the approximately 670-subject first cohort. Sequenced: PBMCs. This clonotype originated in a man aged 25 to 40 in good health and CMV-seropositive.

The DNA of the CDR3 is TGCGCCAGCAGCCAAGATCCACGAGTTGTCAATCAGCCCCAGCATTTT. Translation: CASSQDPRVVNQPQHF. The chain carries TRBV4-1 and TRBJ1-5; no definite D call. Germline-derived CDR1 and CDR2 are MGHRA and YSYEKL. V was clipped by 0 bases and J by 3 bases, with 12 bases between them. The CDR3 spans 16 residues.